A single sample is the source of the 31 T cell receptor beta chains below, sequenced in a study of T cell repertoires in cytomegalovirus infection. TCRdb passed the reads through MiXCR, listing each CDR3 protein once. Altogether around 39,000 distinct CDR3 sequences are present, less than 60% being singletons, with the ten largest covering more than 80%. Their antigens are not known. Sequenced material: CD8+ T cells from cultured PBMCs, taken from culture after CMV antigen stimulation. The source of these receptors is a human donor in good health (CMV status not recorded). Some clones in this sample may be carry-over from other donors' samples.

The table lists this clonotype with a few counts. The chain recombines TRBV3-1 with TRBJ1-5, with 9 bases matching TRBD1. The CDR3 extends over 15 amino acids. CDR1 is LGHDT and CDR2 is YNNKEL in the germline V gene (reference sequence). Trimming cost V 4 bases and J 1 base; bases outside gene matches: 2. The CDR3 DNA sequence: TGTGCCAGCAGCCGGGACAGGGCAAGCAATCAGCCCCAGCATTTT. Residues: CASSRDRASNQPQHF.

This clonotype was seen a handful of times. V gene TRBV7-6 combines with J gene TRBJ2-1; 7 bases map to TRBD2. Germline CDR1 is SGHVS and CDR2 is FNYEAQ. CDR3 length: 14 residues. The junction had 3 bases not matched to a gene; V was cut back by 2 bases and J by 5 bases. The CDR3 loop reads CASSLTSANNEQFF. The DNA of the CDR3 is TGTGCCAGCAGCTTAACTAGCGCCAACAATGAGCAGTTCTTC.

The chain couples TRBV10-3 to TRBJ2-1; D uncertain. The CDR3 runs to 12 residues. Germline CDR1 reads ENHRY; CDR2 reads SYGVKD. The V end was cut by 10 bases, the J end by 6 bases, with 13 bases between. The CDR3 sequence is CASSFGTNEQFF. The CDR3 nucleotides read TGTGCCAGCAGCTTCGGCACCAATGAGCAGTTCTTC.

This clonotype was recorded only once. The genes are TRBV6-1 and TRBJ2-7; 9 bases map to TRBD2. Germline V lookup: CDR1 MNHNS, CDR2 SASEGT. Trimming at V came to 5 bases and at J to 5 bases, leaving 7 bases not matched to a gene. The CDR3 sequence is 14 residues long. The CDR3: CASSLLAGRHEQYF. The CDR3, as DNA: TGTGCCAGCAGTCTCCTAGCGGGAAGGCACGAGCAGTACTTC.

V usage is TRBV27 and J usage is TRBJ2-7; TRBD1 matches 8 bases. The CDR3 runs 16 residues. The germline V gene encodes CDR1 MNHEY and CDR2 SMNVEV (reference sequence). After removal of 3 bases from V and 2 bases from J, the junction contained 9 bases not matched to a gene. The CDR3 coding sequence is TGTGCCAGCAGTTTCTCTACGGGACAGGTCACCTACGAGCAGTACTTC. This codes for CASSFSTGQVTYEQYF.

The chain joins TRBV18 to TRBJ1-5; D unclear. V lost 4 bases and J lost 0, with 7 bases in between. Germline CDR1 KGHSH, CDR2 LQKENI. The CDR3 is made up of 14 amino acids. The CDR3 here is CASSQQTSNQPQHF. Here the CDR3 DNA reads TGTGCCAGCTCACAACAGACTAGCAATCAGCCCCAGCATTTT.

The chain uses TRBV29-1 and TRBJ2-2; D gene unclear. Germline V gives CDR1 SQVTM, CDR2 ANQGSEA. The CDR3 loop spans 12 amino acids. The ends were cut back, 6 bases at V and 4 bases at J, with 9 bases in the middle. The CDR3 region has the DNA TGCAGCGTCGAACCTGGCACCGGGGAGCTGTTTTTT. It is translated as CSVEPGTGELFF.

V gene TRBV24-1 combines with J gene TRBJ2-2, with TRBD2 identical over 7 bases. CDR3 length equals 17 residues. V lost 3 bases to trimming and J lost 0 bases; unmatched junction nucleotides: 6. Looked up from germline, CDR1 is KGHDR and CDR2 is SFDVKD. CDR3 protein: CATSDGPSGANTGELFF. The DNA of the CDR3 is TGTGCCACCAGTGATGGTCCTAGCGGTGCGAACACCGGGGAGCTGTTTTTT.

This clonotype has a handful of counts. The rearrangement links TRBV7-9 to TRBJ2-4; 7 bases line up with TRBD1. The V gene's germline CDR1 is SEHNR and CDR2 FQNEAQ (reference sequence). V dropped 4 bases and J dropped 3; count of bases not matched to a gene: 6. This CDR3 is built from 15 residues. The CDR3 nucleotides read TGTGCCAGCAGCTCCTCCAGGGACAGCAAAAACATTCAGTACTTC. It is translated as CASSSSRDSKNIQYF.

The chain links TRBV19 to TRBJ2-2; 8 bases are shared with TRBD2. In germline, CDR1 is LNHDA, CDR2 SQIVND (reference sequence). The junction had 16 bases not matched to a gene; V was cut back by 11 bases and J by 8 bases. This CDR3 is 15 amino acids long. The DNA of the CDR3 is TGTGCCGTTAGGACTAGCACCCTGGCCTCAGGGGAGCTGTTTTTT. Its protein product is CAVRTSTLASGELFF.

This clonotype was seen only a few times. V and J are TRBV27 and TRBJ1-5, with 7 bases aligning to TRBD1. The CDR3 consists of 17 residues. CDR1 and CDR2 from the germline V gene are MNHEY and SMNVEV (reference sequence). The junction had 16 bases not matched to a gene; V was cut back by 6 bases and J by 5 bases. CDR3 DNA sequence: TGTGCCAGCAGCCCCGCTATACAGGGGAGGTGGTATCAGCCCCAGCATTTT. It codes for CASSPAIQGRWYQPQHF.

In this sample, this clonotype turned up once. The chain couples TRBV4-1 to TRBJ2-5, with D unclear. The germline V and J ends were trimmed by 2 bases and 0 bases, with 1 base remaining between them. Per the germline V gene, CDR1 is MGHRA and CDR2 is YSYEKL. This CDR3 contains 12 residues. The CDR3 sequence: CASSQNQETQYF. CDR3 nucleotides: TGCGCCAGCAGCCAAAACCAAGAGACCCAGTACTTC.

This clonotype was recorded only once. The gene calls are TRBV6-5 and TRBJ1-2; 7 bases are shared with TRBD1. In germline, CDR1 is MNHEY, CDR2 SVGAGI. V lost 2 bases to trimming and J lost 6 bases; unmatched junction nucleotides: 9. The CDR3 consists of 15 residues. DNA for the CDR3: TGTGCCAGCAGTTACGGGACAGATTTTTCGGATGGCTACACCTTC. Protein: CASSYGTDFSDGYTF.

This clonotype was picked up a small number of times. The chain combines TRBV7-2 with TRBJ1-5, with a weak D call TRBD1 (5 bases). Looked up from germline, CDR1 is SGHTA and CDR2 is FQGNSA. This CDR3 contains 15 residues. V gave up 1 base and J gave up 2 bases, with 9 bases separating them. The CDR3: CASSLGRGGNQPQHF. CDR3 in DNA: TGTGCCAGCAGCTTAGGTCGAGGGGGCAATCAGCCCCAGCATTTT.

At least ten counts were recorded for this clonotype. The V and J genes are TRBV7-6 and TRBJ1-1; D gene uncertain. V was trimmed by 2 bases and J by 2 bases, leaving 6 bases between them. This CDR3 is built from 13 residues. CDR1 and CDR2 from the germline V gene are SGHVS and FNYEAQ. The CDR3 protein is CASSLSSNTEAFF. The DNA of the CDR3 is TGTGCCAGCAGCTTAAGCTCAAACACTGAAGCTTTCTTT. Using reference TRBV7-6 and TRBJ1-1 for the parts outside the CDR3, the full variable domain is GAGVSQSPRYKVTKRGQDVALRCDPISGHVSLYWYRQALGQGPEFLTYFNYEAQQDKSGLPNDRFSAERPEGSISTLTIQRTEQRDSAMYRCASSLSSNTEAFFGQGTRLTVV.

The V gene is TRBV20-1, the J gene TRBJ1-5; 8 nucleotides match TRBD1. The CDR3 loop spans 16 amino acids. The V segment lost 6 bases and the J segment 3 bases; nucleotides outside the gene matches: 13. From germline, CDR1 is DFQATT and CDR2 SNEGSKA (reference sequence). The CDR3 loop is CSALPPDRVVNQPQHF. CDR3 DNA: TGCAGTGCGCTACCCCCGGACAGGGTTGTCAATCAGCCCCAGCATTTT.

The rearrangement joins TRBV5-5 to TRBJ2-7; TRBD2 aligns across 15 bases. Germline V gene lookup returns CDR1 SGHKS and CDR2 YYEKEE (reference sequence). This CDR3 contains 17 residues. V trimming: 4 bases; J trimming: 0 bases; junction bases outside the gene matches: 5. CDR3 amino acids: CASSRGTSGGFSYEQYF. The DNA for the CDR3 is TGTGCCAGCAGCCGCGGGACTAGCGGGGGGTTCTCCTACGAGCAGTACTTC. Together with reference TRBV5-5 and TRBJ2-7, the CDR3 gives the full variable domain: DAGVTQSPTHLIKTRGQQVTLRCSPISGHKSVSWYQQVLGQGPQFIFQYYEKEERGRGNFPDRFSARQFPNYSSELNVNALLLGDSALYLCASSRGTSGGFSYEQYFGPGTRLTVT.

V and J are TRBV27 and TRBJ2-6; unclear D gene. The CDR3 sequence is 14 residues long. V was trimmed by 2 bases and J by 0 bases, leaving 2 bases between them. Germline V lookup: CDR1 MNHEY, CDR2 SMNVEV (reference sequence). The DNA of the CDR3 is TGTGCCAGCAGTTTAGTCTCTGGGGCCAACGTCCTGACTTTC. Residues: CASSLVSGANVLTF.

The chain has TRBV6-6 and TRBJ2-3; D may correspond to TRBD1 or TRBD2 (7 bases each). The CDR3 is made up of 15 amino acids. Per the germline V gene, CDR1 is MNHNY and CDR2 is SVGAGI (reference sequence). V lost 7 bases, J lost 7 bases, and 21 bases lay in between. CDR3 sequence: CASTRGEGRQNTQYF. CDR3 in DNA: TGTGCCAGCACCAGGGGGGAGGGCAGGCAAAATACGCAGTATTTT.

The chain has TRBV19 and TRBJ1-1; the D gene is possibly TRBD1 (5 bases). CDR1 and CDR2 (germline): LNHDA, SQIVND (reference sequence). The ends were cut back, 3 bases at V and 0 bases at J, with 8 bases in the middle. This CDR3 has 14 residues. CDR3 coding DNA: TGTGCCAGTAGTATGGGACGGATGAACACTGAAGCTTTCTTT. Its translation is CASSMGRMNTEAFF.

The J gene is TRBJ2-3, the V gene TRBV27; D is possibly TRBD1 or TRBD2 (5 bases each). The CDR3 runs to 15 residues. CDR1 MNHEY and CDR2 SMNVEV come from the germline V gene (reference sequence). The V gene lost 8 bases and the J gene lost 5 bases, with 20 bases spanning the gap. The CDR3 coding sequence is TGTGCCAGCCCCGGGACCACCGACTCGGAAGATACGCAGTATTTT. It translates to CASPGTTDSEDTQYF.

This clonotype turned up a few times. CDR3 bases: TGTGCCACCAGCAGAGGTGGCCTCTCCTATAATTCACCCCTCCACTTT. This translates into CATSRGGLSYNSPLHF. The chain is built from TRBV15 and TRBJ1-6; D uncertain. Germline V lookup: CDR1 LNHNV, CDR2 YYDKDF (reference sequence). Trimming took off 1 base at V and 0 bases at J, with 7 bases between the two ends. This CDR3 comprises 16 residues.

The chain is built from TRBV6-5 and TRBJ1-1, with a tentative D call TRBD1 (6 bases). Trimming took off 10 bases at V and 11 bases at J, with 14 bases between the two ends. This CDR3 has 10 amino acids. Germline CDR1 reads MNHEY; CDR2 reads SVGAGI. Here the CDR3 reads CATQGLLAFF. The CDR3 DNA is TGTGCCACCCAGGGGCTCTTGGCTTTCTTT.

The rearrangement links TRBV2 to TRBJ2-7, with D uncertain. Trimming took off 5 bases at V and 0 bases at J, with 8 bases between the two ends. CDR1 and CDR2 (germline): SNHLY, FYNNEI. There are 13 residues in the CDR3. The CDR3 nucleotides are TGTGCCAGCAGTTTAGGGTACTCCTACGAGCAGTACTTC. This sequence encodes CASSLGYSYEQYF. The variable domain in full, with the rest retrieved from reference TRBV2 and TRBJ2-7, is EPEVTQTPSHQVTQMGQEVILRCVPISNHLYFYWYRQILGQKVEFLVSFYNNEISEKSEIFDDQFSVERPDGSNFTLKIRSTKLEDSAMYFCASSLGYSYEQYFGPGTRLTVT.

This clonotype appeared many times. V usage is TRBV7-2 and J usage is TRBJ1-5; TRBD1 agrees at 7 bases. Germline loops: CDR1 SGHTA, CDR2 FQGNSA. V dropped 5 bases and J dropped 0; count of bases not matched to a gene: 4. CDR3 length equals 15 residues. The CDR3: CASSPGTASNQPQHF. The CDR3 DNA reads TGTGCCAGCAGCCCCGGGACAGCTAGCAATCAGCCCCAGCATTTT.

The CDR3: CASSISGRGGEQYF. The CDR3 region has the DNA TGTGCCAGCAGTATTAGCGGGAGGGGAGGAGAGCAGTACTTC. V gene TRBV27 combines with J gene TRBJ2-7, with 11 bases aligning to TRBD2. The CDR3 spans 14 residues. V trimming: 5 bases; J trimming: 7 bases; junction bases outside the gene matches: 7. Germline V gene sequence: CDR1 MNHEY, CDR2 SMNVEV (reference sequence).

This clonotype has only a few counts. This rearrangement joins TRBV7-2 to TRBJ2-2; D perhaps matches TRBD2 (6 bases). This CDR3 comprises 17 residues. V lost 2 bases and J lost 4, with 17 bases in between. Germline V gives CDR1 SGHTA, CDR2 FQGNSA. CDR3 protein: CASSLLVGTRITGELFF. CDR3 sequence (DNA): TGTGCCAGCAGCTTACTGGTCGGGACTCGGATCACCGGGGAGCTGTTTTTT.

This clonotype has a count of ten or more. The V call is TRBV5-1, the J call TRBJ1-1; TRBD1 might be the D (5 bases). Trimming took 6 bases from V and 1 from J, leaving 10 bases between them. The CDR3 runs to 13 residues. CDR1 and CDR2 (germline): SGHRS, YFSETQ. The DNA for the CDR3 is TGCGCCAGCACCCTAGGGGAGAACACTGAAGCTTTCTTT. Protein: CASTLGENTEAFF.

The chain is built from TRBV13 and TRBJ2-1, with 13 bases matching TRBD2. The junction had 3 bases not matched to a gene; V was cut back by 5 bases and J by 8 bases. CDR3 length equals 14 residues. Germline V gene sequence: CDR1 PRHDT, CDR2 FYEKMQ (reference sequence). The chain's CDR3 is CASSGTSGIHEQFF. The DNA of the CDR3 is TGTGCCAGCAGCGGGACTAGCGGGATCCATGAGCAGTTCTTC.

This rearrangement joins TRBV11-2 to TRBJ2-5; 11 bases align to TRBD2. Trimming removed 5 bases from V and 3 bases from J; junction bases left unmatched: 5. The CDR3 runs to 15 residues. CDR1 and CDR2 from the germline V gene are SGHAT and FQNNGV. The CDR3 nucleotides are TGTGCCAGCAGCCATCCGGGACTAGCGGAAGAGACCCAGTACTTC. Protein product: CASSHPGLAEETQYF.

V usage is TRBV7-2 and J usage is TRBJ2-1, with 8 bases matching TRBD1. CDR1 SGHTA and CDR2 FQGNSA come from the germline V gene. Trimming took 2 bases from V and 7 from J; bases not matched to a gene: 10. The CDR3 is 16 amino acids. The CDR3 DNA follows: TGTGCCAGCAGCTTACTTCCCCAGGGGGCGCGAAATGAGCAGTTCTTC. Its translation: CASSLLPQGARNEQFF.